A selection of T cell receptor beta chains follows, all from one sample in a study of blood T cell repertoires in COVID-19. TCRdb's copy holds only in-frame clones and misses some; the assay was immunoSEQ multiplex PCR. Here the sample spans a few hundred thousand clones, about nine tenths being singletons. Sequencing was done on a sample of PBMCs or T cells enriched from blood (not recorded which). These receptors were obtained from a woman between 25 and 40 years old who had recovered from COVID-19. Both conserved end residues are part of each CDR3. A D gene is named only where the DNA matches it firmly. Size is stated for part of the rows, as once, few or many counts, or as a class when the clone is expanded.

j_gene,d_gene,abundance,v_gene,CDR3aa,CDR3nt
TRBJ1-1,-,-,TRBV9,CASSVAQANTEAFF,TGTGCCAGCAGCGTAGCACAGGCTAACACTGAAGCTTTCTTT
TRBJ2-3,TRBD2,-,TRBV11-1,CASSHPGLADTQYF,TGTGCCAGCAGCCACCCTGGACTAGCGGATACGCAGTATTTT
TRBJ2-7,TRBD2,-,TRBV7-9,CASSAYFGVAGGVYEQYF,TGTGCCAGCAGCGCCTACTTCGGGGTAGCGGGGGGGGTCTACGAGCAGTACTTC
TRBJ1-4,TRBD1,-,TRBV9,CASSPSTGGEEKLFF,TGTGCCAGCAGCCCCTCGACAGGGGGAGAGGAAAAACTGTTTTTT
TRBJ2-7,-,-,TRBV30,CANQRDFDGEQYF,TGTGCGAACCAACGGGATTTTGACGGCGAGCAGTACTTC
TRBJ2-3,-,once,TRBV4-3,CASSPGGTDTQYF,TGCGCCAGCAGCCCGGGGGGCACAGATACGCAGTATTTT
TRBJ2-7,-,-,TRBV4-3,CASSQGNDRIDYEQYF,TGCGCCAGCAGCCAGGGGAACGACAGGATCGACTACGAGCAGTACTTC
TRBJ2-1,-,-,TRBV6-1,CASSEDPGGADAIYNEQFF,TGTGCCAGCAGTGAAGACCCCGGTGGAGCGGACGCTATCTACAATGAGCAGTTCTTC
TRBJ1-2,-,few,TRBV29-1,CSVEIGLAYGYTF,TGCAGCGTTGAAATAGGGCTAGCCTATGGCTACACCTTC
TRBJ2-1,-,-,TRBV6-5,CASSYLVWHEQFF,TGTGCCAGCAGCTACCTTGTGTGGCATGAGCAGTTCTTC
TRBJ1-6,-,-,TRBV2,CASSENQGSYNSPLHF,TGTGCCAGCAGTGAAAACCAGGGATCCTATAATTCACCCCTCCACTTT
TRBJ2-5,TRBD1,-,TRBV27,CASSLGQGTRETQYF,TGTGCCAGCAGTTTGGGACAGGGGACTAGAGAGACCCAGTACTTC
TRBJ1-2,-,-,TRBV9,CASSVGAGWGYTF,TGTGCCAGCAGCGTAGGGGCAGGCTGGGGCTACACCTTC
TRBJ2-2,TRBD1,-,TRBV5-1,CASSLAGTGYTGELFF,TGCGCCAGCAGCCTAGCCGGGACAGGATACACCGGGGAGCTGTTTTTT
TRBJ1-3,-,-,TRBV7-9,CASSPPRGSRSGNTIYF,TGTGCCAGCAGCCCACCAAGGGGATCCCGCTCTGGAAACACCATATATTTT
TRBJ1-4,TRBD1,-,TRBV5-4,CASSFRTGF,TGTGCCAGCAGCTTCAGGACAGGGTTT
TRBJ2-7,-,once,TRBV6-1,CASSEEKWTTRDKGEQYF,TGTGCCAGCAGTGAAGAAAAATGGACTACCCGAGATAAGGGCGAGCAGTACTTC
TRBJ2-4,-,few,TRBV28,CASSHATEWKNIQYF,TGTGCCAGCAGCCATGCGACAGAATGGAAAAACATTCAGTACTTC
TRBJ1-5,-,-,TRBV5-1,CASSPGTNNQPQHF,TGCGCCAGCAGCCCCGGGACAAACAATCAGCCCCAGCATTTT
TRBJ2-7,TRBD2,-,TRBV6-5,CATFKPAGVAYEQYF,TGTGCCACCTTCAAGCCAGCGGGAGTCGCCTACGAGCAGTACTTC
TRBJ2-7,TRBD2,-,TRBV6-5,CASSPLAEPYEQYF,TGTGCCAGCAGCCCACTAGCGGAGCCCTACGAGCAGTACTTC
TRBJ2-7,TRBD2,-,TRBV3-1/TRBV3-2,CASSQGSGGYEQYF,TGTGCCAGCAGCCAAGGTAGCGGGGGCTACGAGCAGTACTTC